Listed here is a single T cell receptor beta chain. One junction end disagrees with the germline gene, perhaps due to a read error. This record comes from a study of cytomegalovirus exposure and HLA in healthy donors. Study summary: Early released data had approximately 86 million unique TCRs, all coming from HLA-typed donors.

PCR involved 60 Vbeta and 13 Jbeta primers. Generated by immunoSEQ multiplex PCR, the TCRdb table keeps only in-frame clones and is missing some. The sample holds around 150,000 clones, about 74% seen once. CDR3 length equals 15 residues. Germline V CDR1 and CDR2: SSHAT, FNYEAQ (reference sequence). This TCR was sampled from a woman between 50 and 59 years old in good health and CMV-seronegative. The chain uses TRBV7-7 and TRBJ2-5, with 8 bases lining up with TRBD1. Sequencing was performed on PBMCs. Here the CDR3 DNA reads TGTGCTAGCAGCTTTTCTCCAGGGGGCCCAGAGACCCAGTACTTC. This gives the protein CASSFSPGGPETQYF.